This TCR beta chain was captured in a study of cytomegalovirus exposure and HLA in healthy donors. Study as a whole: Roughly 80% of 398 genotyped donors fell in the Caucasian-associated ancestry cluster. Study-wide points: A further, later analysis showed that HLA-associated TCR beta chains (compared with equally common others) were more clonally expanded. For presence/absence analyses, sequencing depth was assumed to be roughly uniform across donors. Being productive about 87% or about 30% of the time was typical of most TCR beta V segments in an earlier analysis.

This clone was detected a few times. What it recognizes is unknown. The study ran its PCR with 60 Vbeta and 13 Jbeta primers. Here immunoSEQ multiplex PCR was the method, and the copy in TCRdb shows in-frame clones only, minus some. This sample carries approximately 180,000 clones, roughly 86% of them seen once, and the ten largest clones take 4.8%. Losses at the gene ends were 0 bases for V and 4 bases for J; bases not matched to a gene: 7. The CDR3 is 18 residues long. Germline V CDR1 and CDR2: SGHDT, YYEEEE. The chain recombines TRBV5-6 with TRBJ2-5, with 15 positions matching TRBD2. Sequences were obtained from PBMCs. The clonotype was recovered from a girl under 18 in good health and CMV-seropositive. CDR3 sequence: CASSLGTSGGVLGETQYF. In nucleotides, the CDR3 is TGTGCCAGCAGCTTGGGGACTAGCGGGGGGGTCCTCGGAGAGACCCAGTACTTC.